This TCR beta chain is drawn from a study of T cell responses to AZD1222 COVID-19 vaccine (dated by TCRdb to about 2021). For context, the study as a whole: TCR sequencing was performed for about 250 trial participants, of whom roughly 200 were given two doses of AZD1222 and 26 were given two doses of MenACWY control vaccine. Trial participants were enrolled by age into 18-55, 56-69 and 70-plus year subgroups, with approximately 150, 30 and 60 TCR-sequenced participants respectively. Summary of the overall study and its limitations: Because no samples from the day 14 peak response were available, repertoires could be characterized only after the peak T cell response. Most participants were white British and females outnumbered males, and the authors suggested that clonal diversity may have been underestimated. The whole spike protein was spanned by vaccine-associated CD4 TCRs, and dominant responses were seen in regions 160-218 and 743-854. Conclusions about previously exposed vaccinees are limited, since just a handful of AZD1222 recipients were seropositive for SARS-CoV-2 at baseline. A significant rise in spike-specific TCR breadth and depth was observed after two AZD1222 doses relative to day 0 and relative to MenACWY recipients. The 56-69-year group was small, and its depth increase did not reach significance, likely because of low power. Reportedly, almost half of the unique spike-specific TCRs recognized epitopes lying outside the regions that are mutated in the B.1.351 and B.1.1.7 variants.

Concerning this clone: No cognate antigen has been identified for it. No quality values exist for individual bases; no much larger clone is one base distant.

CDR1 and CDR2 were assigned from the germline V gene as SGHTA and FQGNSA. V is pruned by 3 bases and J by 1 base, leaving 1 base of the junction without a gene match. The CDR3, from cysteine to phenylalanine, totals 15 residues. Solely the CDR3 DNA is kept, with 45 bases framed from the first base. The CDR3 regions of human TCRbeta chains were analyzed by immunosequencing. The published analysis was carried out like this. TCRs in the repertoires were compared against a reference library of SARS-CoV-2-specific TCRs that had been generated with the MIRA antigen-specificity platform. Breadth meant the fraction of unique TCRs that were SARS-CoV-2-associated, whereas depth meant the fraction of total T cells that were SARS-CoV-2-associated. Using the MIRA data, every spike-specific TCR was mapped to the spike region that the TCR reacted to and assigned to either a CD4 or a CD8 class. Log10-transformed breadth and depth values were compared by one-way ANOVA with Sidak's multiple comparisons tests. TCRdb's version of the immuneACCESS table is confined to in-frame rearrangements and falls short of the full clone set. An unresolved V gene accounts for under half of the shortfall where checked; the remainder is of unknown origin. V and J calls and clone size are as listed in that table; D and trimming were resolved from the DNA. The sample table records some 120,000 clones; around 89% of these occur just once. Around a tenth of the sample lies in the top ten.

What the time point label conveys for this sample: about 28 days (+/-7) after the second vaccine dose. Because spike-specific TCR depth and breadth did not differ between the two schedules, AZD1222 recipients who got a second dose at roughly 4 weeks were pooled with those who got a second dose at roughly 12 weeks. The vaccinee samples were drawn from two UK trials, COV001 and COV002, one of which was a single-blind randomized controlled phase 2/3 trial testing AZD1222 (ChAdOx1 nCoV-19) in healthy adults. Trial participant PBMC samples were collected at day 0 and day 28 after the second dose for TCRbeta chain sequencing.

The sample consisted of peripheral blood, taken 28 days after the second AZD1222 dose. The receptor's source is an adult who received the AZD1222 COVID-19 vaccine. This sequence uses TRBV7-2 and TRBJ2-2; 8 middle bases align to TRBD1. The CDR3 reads CASSFGTGNTGELFF. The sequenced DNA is TGTGCCAGCAGCTTCGGGACAGGGAACACCGGGGAGCTGTTTTTT.